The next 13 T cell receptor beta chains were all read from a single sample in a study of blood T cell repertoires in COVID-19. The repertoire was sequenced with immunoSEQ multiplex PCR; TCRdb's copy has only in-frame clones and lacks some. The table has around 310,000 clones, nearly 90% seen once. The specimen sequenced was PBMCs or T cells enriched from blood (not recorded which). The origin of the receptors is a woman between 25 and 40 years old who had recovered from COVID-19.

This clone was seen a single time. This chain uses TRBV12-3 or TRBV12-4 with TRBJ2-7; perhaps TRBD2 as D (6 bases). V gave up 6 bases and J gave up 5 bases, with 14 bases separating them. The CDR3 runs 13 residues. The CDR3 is CASRLEGRNEQYF. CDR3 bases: TGTGCCAGCAGACTGGAGGGCCGCAACGAGCAGTACTTC.

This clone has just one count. The CDR3 coding sequence is TGCGCCAGCAGCTTGGAACAGGCTTCCTACAATGAGCAGTTCTTC. Translated, it gives CASSLEQASYNEQFF. The chain joins TRBV5-1 to TRBJ2-1; maybe TRBD1 (5 bases). Per the germline V gene, CDR1 is SGHRS and CDR2 is YFSETQ. The CDR3 totals 15 residues. With 0 bases removed from V and 1 base from J, the gap between germline ends came to 8 bases.

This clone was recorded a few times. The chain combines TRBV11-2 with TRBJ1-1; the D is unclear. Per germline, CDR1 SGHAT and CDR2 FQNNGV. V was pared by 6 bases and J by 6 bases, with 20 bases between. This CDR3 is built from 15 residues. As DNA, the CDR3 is TGTGCCAGCAGAACGTTGAGAGGGCGGCGTCCTGAAGCTTTCTTT. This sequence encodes CASRTLRGRRPEAFF.

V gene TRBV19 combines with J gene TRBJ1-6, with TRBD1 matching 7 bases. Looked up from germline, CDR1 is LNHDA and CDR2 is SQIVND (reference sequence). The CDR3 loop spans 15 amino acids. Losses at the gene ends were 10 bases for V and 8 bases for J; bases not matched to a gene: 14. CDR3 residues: CATSETGFFYSPLHF. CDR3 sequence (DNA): TGTGCCACGAGTGAGACAGGGTTCTTTTATTCACCCCTCCACTTT. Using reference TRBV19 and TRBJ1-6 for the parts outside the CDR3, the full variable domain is DGGITQSPKYLFRKEGQNVTLSCEQNLNHDAMYWYRQDPGQGLRLIYYSQIVNDFQKGDIAEGYSVSREKKESFPLTVTSAQKNPTAFYLCATSETGFFYSPLHFGNGTRLTVT.

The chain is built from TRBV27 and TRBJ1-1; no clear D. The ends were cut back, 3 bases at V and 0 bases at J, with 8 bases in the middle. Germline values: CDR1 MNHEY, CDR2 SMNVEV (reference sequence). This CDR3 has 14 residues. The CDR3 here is CASSLSRLNTEAFF. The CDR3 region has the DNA TGTGCCAGCAGTTTGTCCAGGCTGAACACTGAAGCTTTCTTT.

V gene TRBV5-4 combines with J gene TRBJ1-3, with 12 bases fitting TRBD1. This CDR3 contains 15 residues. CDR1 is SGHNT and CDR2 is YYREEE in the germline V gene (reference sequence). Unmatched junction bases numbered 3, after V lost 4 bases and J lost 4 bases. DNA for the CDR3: TGTGCCAGCAGCAGGGACAGGGGGCCGGGAAACACCATATATTTT. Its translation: CASSRDRGPGNTIYF.

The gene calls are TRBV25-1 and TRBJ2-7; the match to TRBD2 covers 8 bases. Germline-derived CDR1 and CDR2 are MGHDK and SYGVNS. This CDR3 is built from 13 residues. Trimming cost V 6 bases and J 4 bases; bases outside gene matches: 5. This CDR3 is CASRGTSRYEQYF. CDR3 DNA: TGTGCCAGCAGGGGGACTAGTAGGTACGAGCAGTACTTC.

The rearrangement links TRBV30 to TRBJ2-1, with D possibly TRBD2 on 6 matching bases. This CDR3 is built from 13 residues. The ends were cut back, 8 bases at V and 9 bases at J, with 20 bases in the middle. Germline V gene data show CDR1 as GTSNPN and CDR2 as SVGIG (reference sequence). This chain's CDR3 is CAAGPGVRGEQFF. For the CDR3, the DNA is TGTGCCGCGGGTCCGGGAGTCCGGGGTGAGCAGTTCTTC.

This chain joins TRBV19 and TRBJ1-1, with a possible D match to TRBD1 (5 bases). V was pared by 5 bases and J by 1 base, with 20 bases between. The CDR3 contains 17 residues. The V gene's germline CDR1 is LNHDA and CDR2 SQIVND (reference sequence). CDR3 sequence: CASSLSNVGHKNTEAFF. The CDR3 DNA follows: TGTGCCAGTAGTCTCTCAAACGTAGGACACAAGAACACTGAAGCTTTCTTT. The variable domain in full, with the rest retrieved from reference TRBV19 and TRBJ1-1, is DGGITQSPKYLFRKEGQNVTLSCEQNLNHDAMYWYRQDPGQGLRLIYYSQIVNDFQKGDIAEGYSVSREKKESFPLTVTSAQKNPTAFYLCASSLSNVGHKNTEAFFGQGTRLTVV.

CDR3 residues: CASSLLILSGTGLKETQYF. The CDR3 coding sequence is TGTGCCAGCAGTTTATTAATACTCTCCGGGACAGGGTTAAAAGAGACCCAGTACTTC. The V call is TRBV28, the J call TRBJ2-5, with 9 nucleotides matching TRBD1. Trimming at V came to 1 base and at J to 3 bases, leaving 15 bases not matched to a gene. Germline V gene sequence: CDR1 MDHEN, CDR2 SYDVKM. The CDR3 length is 19 residues.

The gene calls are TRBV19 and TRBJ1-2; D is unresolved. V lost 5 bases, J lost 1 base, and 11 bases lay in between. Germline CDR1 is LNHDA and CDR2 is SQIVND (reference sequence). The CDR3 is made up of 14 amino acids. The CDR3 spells CASSPGMLNYGYTF. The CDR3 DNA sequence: TGTGCCAGTAGTCCAGGCATGCTTAACTATGGCTACACCTTC.

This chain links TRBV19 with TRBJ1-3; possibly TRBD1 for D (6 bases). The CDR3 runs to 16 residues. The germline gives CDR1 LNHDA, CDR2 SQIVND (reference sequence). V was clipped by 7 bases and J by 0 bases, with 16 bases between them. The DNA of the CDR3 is TGTGCCAGTAAAAGGGAACAGGGCCTCTCTGGAAACACCATATATTTT. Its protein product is CASKREQGLSGNTIYF. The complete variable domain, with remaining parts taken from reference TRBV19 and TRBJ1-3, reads DGGITQSPKYLFRKEGQNVTLSCEQNLNHDAMYWYRQDPGQGLRLIYYSQIVNDFQKGDIAEGYSVSREKKESFPLTVTSAQKNPTAFYLCASKREQGLSGNTIYFGEGSWLTVV.

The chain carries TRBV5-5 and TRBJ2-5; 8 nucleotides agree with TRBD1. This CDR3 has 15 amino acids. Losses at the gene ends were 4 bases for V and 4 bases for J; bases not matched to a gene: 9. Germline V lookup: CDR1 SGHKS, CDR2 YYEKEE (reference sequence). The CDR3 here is CASSTLGQGLETQYF. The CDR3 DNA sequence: TGTGCCAGCAGCACCTTAGGACAGGGTTTAGAGACCCAGTACTTC.